Sequencing of this T cell receptor (beta chain) was carried out in a study of low-dose radiotherapy and immunotherapy resistance in tumors. Study overall: Dosing for Cohort 2 consisted of 1 Gy per fraction every two weeks, reaching a total of 13 Gy over 26 weeks. Intravenous cyclophosphamide at 200 mg/m2 preceded radiation and immunotherapy by one day, every two weeks. Each patient was administered nivolumab intravenously at 240 mg, which was a flat dose, every two weeks, along with intravenous ipilimumab at 1 mg/kg every six weeks. Every day for four cycles from cycle 1 day 1, patients took 300 mg of oral aspirin.

The CDR3 covers 13 residues. V was pared by 6 bases and J by 3 bases, with 13 bases between. Germline CDR1 SGHRS, CDR2 YFSETQ. Time point in this sample: before trial treatment. In its sample, this clonotype was seen many times. Covering alpha and beta chains, TRAV- and TRBV-specific primers were used for the first-strand cDNA. With a V-primer adapter and a constant-region primer, TCRs were amplified for roughly 20 PCR cycles. TCRdb recomputed calls from the reads with MiXCR, one row per CDR3 protein. This table holds around 83,000 distinct CDR3 sequences, approximately 19% found once. V is TRBV5-1 and J is TRBJ2-7; D call uncertain. Material: PBMCs, obtained before treatment. The clonotype was recovered from a male donor with prostate cancer. The CDR3 here is CASTDDMGYEQYF. The CDR3 region has the DNA TGCGCCAGCACGGACGACATGGGCTACGAGCAGTACTTC.